Presented here are 31 T cell receptor beta chains from one specimen sequenced in a study of CXCR3-negative and CXCR3-positive naive CD8 T cells. 5' RACE that incorporated UMI labels was used to prepare the TRB cDNA libraries. Using the 5' RACE reads, TCRdb records one entry per CDR3 protein without DNA. Its clone listing holds 100,000 to 150,000 distinct CDR3 sequences. Input material: naive CXCR3- CD8+ T cells from blood. This sample's subset: CD45RO-CCR7+CD27+CD95- naive CD8+ T cells lacking CXCR3 (TNR3-). The source of these receptors is a human donor in good health. Some clones in this sample may be carry-over from other donors' samples.

J is TRBJ1-1 and V is TRBV7-9. Germline loops: CDR1 SEHNR, CDR2 FQNEAQ (reference sequence). CDR3 length: 15 residues. The CDR3 protein is CASSLVGFMNTEAFF.

The J gene is TRBJ1-1, the V gene TRBV19; TCRdb reports TRBD1, a call that lacks DNA to check it against. Germline V gives CDR1 LNHDA, CDR2 SQIVND (reference sequence). The CDR3 sequence is 15 residues long. CDR3 sequence: CASTPGQFANTEAFF.

This chain connects TRBV2 to TRBJ2-6. Germline CDR1 SNHLY, CDR2 FYNNEI. The CDR3 contains 16 residues. The CDR3 protein is CASSELWGSGANVLTF.

The V call is TRBV27, the J call TRBJ1-1; the D call from TCRdb, TRBD1, cannot be confirmed without DNA. CDR3 length: 18 residues. Per the germline V gene, CDR1 is MNHEY and CDR2 is SMNVEV (reference sequence). The CDR3 sequence: CASSLGLVVAGANTEAFF.

This chain links TRBV12-3 or TRBV12-4 with TRBJ2-2; the D gene TCRdb calls, TRBD1, cannot be checked with no DNA. CDR3 length: 18 residues. The CDR3 here is CASSSIGQGAPNTGELFF.

The chain uses TRBV28 and TRBJ2-7; as DNA is missing, the TRBD1 call by TCRdb cannot be tested. The CDR3 is made up of 16 amino acids. Germline V lookup: CDR1 MDHEN, CDR2 SYDVKM. CDR3 region: CASSSPRDFYSYEQYF.

The V and J genes are TRBV25-1 and TRBJ2-7; without DNA, the TCRdb call of TRBD1 cannot be checked. The germline CDR1 and CDR2 sequences are MGHDK and SYGVNS. This CDR3 comprises 15 residues. CDR3 sequence: CASSGGGTVAYEQYF.

V gene TRBV5-1 combines with J gene TRBJ2-1. In germline, CDR1 is SGHRS, CDR2 YFSETQ. The CDR3 loop spans 16 amino acids. The CDR3 here is CASSLYRPRSYNEQFF.

This chain joins TRBV29-1 and TRBJ2-7; TCRdb calls TRBD1, which cannot be checked without DNA. This CDR3 spans 15 amino acids. Germline CDR1 and CDR2: SQVTM and ANQGSEA. The chain's CDR3 is CSVRGAGESSYEQYF.

CDR3 in amino acids: CASSPKTVIPPSYEQYF. The V gene is TRBV28, the J gene TRBJ2-7; TCRdb calls TRBD1, which cannot be checked without DNA. Germline CDR1 and CDR2: MDHEN and SYDVKM. This CDR3 is built from 17 residues.

The chain joins TRBV5-1 to TRBJ2-7; without DNA, the TCRdb call of TRBD1 cannot be checked. The CDR3 consists of 16 residues. Looked up from germline, CDR1 is SGHRS and CDR2 is YFSETQ. The CDR3 protein is CASSLGQQGGTYEQYF.

The V and J genes are TRBV28 and TRBJ2-3. Germline V CDR1 and CDR2: MDHEN, SYDVKM. The CDR3 sequence is 13 residues long. CDR3 protein: CASRGLATDTQYF.

The CDR3 is CASSLVTGVKHEQYF. This sequence joins TRBV7-9 and TRBJ2-7; the D gene TCRdb calls, TRBD1, cannot be checked with no DNA. Germline V CDR1 and CDR2: SEHNR, FQNEAQ (reference sequence). CDR3 size: 15 residues.

The chain links TRBV7-9 to TRBJ2-5; no DNA is available, so the TRBD2 call from TCRdb remains unchecked. Germline CDR1 reads SEHNR; CDR2 reads FQNEAQ (reference sequence). The CDR3 length is 15 residues. This chain's CDR3 is CASSFGTSGGETQYF.

The chain links TRBV12-3 or TRBV12-4 to TRBJ2-1; lacking DNA, the TRBD1 call made by TCRdb goes unchecked. The CDR3 has 13 residues. CDR3 loop: CASTIGQYNEQFF.

The chain couples TRBV5-1 to TRBJ2-7; the TCRdb D gene call, TRBD1, has no DNA to confirm it. This CDR3 is built from 15 residues. The germline gives CDR1 SGHRS, CDR2 YFSETQ. CDR3 residues: CASSLGWGFDDEQYF.

V is TRBV12-3 or TRBV12-4 and J is TRBJ1-5. The CDR3 totals 15 residues. The CDR3 sequence: CASSGHAFGNQPQHF.

This sequence joins TRBV12-3 or TRBV12-4 and TRBJ2-2. The CDR3 length is 15 residues. The CDR3 is CASSLSGENTGELFF.

The rearrangement joins TRBV4-3 to TRBJ2-1; TCRdb's D call of TRBD1 is untestable without DNA. Germline V lookup: CDR1 LGHNA, CDR2 YSLEER. The CDR3 loop spans 15 amino acids. Here the CDR3 reads CASSQDLNGGNEQFF.

This rearrangement joins TRBV4-1 to TRBJ2-2; TCRdb picks TRBD1, but there is no DNA to check that call. This CDR3 is built from 17 residues. In germline, CDR1 is MGHRA, CDR2 YSYEKL. The CDR3 is CASSHPRTGANTGELFF.

The chain couples TRBV29-1 to TRBJ2-4; checking the TCRdb D call of TRBD2 is not possible without DNA. The CDR3 is 14 residues long. CDR1 is SQVTM, CDR2 ANQGSEA, per germline. CDR3 in amino acids: CSVKDSGPKNIQYF.

J is TRBJ2-7 and V is TRBV9; TCRdb proposes TRBD2, but this gene call is untestable without DNA. CDR3 length: 14 amino acids. Looked up from germline, CDR1 is SGDLS and CDR2 is YYNGEE. The CDR3 here is CASTPGTTSYEQYF.

The rearrangement uses TRBV7-9 and TRBJ2-7; the TRBD2 assignment by TCRdb is unverifiable without DNA. The CDR3 covers 12 residues. Per the germline V gene, CDR1 is SEHNR and CDR2 is FQNEAQ (reference sequence). Here the CDR3 reads CASRGGEYEQYF.

The chain combines TRBV27 with TRBJ2-1; no DNA is available, so the TRBD2 call from TCRdb remains unchecked. Germline V CDR1 and CDR2: MNHEY, SMNVEV (reference sequence). The CDR3 extends over 12 amino acids. CDR3 loop: CASIAGRGEQFF.

The V and J genes are TRBV9 and TRBJ2-7; as DNA is missing, the TRBD2 call by TCRdb cannot be tested. The length of the CDR3 is 15 residues. Germline V gives CDR1 SGDLS, CDR2 YYNGEE. The CDR3 is CASSVGDYVSYEQYF.

The gene calls are TRBV29-1 and TRBJ2-7. CDR3 length equals 12 residues. CDR1 and CDR2 from the germline V gene are SQVTM and ANQGSEA. CDR3 region: CSAWVGSYERYF.

The CDR3: CASSHPDSGGHEQYF. The gene calls are TRBV14 and TRBJ2-7; the TRBD1 assignment by TCRdb is unverifiable without DNA. CDR3 length: 15 amino acids. CDR1 is SGHDN and CDR2 is FVKESK in the germline V gene.

The chain combines TRBV7-2 with TRBJ2-1; TCRdb outputs TRBD2, but without DNA this stays unchecked. The CDR3 extends over 15 amino acids. Germline loops: CDR1 SGHTA, CDR2 FQGNSA. The CDR3 protein is CASSPGLADYNEQFF.

The genes are TRBV6-5 and TRBJ2-5; TCRdb designates TRBD2, a call that cannot be tested without DNA. The CDR3 contains 17 residues. The germline gives CDR1 MNHEY, CDR2 SVGAGI. This CDR3 reads CASSSQLAGGVSETQYF.

The chain has TRBV6-2 or TRBV6-3 and TRBJ2-7. This CDR3 has 13 amino acids. Germline V gives CDR1 MNHEY, CDR2 SVGEGT. The CDR3 sequence is CASKIPASYEQYF.

The gene calls are TRBV12-3 or TRBV12-4 and TRBJ2-2. The CDR3 is 13 amino acids. CDR3 amino acids: CASSFWDTGELFF.